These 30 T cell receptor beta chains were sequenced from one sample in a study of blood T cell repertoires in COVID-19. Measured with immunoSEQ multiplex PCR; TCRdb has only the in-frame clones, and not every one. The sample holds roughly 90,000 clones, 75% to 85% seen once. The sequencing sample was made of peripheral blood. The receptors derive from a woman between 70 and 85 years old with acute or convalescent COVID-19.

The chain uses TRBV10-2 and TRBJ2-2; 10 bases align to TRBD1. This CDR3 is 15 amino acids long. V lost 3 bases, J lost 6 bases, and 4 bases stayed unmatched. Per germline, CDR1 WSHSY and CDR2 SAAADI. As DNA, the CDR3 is TGCGCCAGCAGTGACACCGGGACAGGGGCCGGGGAGCTGTTTTTT. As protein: CASSDTGTGAGELFF.

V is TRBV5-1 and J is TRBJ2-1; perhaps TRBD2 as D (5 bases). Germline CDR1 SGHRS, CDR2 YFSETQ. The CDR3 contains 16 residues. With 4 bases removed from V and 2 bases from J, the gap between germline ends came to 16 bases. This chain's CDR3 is CASSELLAAAYNEQFF. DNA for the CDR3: TGCGCCAGCAGCGAACTGTTGGCAGCGGCCTACAATGAGCAGTTCTTC. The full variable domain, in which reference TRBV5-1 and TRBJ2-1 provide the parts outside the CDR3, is KAGVTQTPRYLIKTRGQQVTLSCSPISGHRSVSWYQQTPGQGLQFLFEYFSETQRNKGNFPGRFSGRQFSNSRSEMNVSTLELGDSALYLCASSELLAAAYNEQFFGPGTRLTVL.

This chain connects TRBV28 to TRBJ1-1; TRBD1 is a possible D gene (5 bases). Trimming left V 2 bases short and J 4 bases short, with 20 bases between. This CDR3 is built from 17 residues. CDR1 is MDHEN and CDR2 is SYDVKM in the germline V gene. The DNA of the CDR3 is TGTGCCAGCAGTTTAGAAGCCCGAAGGGGCGGTATCACTGAAGCTTTCTTT. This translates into CASSLEARRGGITEAFF.

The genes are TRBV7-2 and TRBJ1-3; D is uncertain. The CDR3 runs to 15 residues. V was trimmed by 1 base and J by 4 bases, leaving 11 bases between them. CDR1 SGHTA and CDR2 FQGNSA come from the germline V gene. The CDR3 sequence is CASSLVPGPGNTIYF. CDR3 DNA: TGTGCCAGCAGCTTAGTTCCGGGTCCAGGAAACACCATATATTTT.

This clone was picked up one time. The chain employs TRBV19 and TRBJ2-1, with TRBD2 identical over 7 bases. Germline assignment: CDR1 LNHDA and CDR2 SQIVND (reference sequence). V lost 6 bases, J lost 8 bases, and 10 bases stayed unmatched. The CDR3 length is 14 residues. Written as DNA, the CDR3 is TGTGCCAGTAGAGGAGCGGGGAGTCTGGATGAGCAGTTCTTC. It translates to CASRGAGSLDEQFF.

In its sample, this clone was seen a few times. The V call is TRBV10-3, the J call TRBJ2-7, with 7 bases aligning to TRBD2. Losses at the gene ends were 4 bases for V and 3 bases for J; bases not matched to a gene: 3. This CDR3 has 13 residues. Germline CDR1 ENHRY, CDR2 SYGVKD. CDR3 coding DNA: TGTGCCATCAGTGTGCGGGAGCTCTACGAGCAGTACTTC. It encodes CAISVRELYEQYF.

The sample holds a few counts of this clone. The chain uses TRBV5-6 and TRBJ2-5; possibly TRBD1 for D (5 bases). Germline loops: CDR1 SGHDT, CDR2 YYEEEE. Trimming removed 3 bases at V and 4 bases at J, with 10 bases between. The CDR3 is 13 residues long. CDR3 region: CASSSDSRETQYF. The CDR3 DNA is TGTGCCAGCAGCTCTGACAGTCGAGAGACCCAGTACTTC.

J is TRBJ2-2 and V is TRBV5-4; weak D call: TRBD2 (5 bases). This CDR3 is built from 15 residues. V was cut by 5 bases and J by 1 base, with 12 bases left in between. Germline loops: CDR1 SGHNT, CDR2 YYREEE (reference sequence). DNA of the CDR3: TGTGCCAGCAGTTCGGGATGGGGGAACACCGGGGAGCTGTTTTTT. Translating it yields CASSSGWGNTGELFF. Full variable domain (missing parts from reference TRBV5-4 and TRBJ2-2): ETGVTQSPTHLIKTRGQQVTLRCSSQSGHNTVSWYQQALGQGPQFIFQYYREEENGRGNFPPRFSGLQFPNYSSELNVNALELDDSALYLCASSSGWGNTGELFFGEGSRLTVL.

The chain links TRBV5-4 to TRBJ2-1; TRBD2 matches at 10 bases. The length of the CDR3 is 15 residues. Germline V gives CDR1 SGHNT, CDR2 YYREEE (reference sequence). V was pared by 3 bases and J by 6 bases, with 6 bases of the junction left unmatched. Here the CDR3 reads CASSSGLAPANEQFF. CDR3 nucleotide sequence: TGTGCCAGCAGCTCGGGACTAGCGCCAGCCAATGAGCAGTTCTTC.

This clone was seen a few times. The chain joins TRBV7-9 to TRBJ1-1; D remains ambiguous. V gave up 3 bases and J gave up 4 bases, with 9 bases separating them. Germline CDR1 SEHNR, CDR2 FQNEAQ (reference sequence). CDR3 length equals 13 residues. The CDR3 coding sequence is TGTGCCAGCAGCTTTTCAGATGGCACTGAAGCTTTCTTT. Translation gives CASSFSDGTEAFF.

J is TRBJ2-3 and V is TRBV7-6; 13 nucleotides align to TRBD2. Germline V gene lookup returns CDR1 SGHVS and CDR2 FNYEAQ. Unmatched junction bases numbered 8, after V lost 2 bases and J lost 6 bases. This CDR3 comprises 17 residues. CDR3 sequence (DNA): TGTGCCAGCAGCTTAACTAGCGGGAGGGCCAATAGGGATACGCAGTATTTT. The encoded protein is CASSLTSGRANRDTQYF.

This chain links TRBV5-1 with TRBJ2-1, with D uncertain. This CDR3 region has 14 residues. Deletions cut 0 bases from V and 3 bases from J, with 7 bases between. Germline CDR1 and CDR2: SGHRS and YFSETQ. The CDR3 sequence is CASSLDLLYNEQFF. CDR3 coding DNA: TGCGCCAGCAGCTTGGACTTACTCTACAATGAGCAGTTCTTC.

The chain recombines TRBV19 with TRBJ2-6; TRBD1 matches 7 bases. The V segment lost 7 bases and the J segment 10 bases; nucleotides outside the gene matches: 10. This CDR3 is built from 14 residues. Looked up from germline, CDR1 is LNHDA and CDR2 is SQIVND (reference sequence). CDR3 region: CASNDPGQENVLTF. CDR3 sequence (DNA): TGTGCCAGTAATGACCCAGGACAGGAAAACGTCCTGACTTTC.

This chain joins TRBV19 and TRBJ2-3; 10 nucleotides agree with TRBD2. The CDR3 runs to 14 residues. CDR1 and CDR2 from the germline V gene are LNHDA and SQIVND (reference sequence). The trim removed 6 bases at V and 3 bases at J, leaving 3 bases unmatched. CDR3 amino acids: CASRASGSTDTQYF. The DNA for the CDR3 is TGTGCCAGTAGGGCTAGCGGGAGTACAGATACGCAGTATTTT.

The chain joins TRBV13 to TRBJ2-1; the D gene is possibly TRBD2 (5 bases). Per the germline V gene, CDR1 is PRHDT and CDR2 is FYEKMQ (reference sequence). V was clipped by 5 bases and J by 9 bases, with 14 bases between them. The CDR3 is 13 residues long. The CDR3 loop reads CASSVKHRGEQFF. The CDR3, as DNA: TGTGCCAGCAGCGTTAAACATCGGGGTGAGCAGTTCTTC. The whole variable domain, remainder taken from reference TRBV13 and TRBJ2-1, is AAGVIQSPRHLIKEKRETATLKCYPIPRHDTVYWYQQGPGQDPQFLISFYEKMQSDKGSIPDRFSAQQFSDYHSELNMSSLELGDSALYFCASSVKHRGEQFFGPGTRLTVL.

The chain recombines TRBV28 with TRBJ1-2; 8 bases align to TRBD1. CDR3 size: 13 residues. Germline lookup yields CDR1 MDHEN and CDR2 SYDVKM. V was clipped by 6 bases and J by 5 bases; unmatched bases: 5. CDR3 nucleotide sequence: TGTGCCAGCAGAGACAGGGGCCCTTATGGCTACACCTTC. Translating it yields CASRDRGPYGYTF.

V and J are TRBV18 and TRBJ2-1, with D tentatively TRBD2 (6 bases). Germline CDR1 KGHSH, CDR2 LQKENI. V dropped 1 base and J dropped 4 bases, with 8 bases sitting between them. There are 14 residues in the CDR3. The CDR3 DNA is TGTGCCAGCTCACCACGCGCGGGGTACAATGAGCAGTTCTTC. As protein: CASSPRAGYNEQFF.

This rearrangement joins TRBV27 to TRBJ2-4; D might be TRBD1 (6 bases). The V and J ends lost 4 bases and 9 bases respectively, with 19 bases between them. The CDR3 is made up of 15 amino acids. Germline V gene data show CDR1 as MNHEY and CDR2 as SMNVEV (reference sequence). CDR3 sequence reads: CASSSLGRGIGIQYF. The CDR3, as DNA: TGTGCCAGCAGTTCATTGGGCAGGGGTATCGGCATTCAGTACTTC.

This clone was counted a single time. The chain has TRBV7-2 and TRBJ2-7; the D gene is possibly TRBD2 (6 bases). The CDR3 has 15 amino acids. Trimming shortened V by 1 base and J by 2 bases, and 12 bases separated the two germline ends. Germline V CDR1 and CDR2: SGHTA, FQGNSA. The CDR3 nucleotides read TGTGCCAGCAGCTTAGGTCAGGGAGGACCCTACGAGCAGTACTTC. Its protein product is CASSLGQGGPYEQYF.

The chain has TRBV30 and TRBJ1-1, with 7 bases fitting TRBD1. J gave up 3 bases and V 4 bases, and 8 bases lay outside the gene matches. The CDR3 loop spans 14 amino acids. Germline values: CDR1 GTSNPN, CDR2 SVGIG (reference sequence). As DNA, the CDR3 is TGTGCCTGGACCTCCGGGACAGCACACACTGAAGCTTTCTTT. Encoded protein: CAWTSGTAHTEAFF. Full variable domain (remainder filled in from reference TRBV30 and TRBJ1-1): SQTIHQWPATLVQPVGSPLSLECTVEGTSNPNLYWYRQAAGRGLQLLFYSVGIGQISSEVPQNLSASRPQDRQFILSSKKLLLSDSGFYLCAWTSGTAHTEAFFGQGTRLTVV.

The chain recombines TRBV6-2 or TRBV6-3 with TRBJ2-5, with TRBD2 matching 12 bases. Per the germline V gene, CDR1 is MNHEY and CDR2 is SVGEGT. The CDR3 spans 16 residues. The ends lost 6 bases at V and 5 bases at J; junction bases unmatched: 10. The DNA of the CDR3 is TGTGCCAGCAGCTTTGGACTAGCGGGAAGGGGGGAGACCCAGTACTTC. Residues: CASSFGLAGRGETQYF.

The CDR3 DNA reads as TGTGCCAGCAGGGAGATTAGCGGCGGTGAGCAGTTCTTC. Encoded protein: CASREISGGEQFF. This chain joins TRBV6-5 and TRBJ2-1; a possible D gene is TRBD2 (6 bases). V lost 6 bases, J lost 9 bases, and 15 bases lay in between. The CDR3 runs 13 residues. Per germline, CDR1 MNHEY and CDR2 SVGAGI.

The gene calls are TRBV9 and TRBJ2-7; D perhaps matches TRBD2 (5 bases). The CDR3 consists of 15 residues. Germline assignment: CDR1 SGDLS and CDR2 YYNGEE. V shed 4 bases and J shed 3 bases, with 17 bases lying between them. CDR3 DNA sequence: TGTGCCAGCAGCCCCTCCGACTACGGGAACTACGAGCAGTACTTC. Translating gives CASSPSDYGNYEQYF.

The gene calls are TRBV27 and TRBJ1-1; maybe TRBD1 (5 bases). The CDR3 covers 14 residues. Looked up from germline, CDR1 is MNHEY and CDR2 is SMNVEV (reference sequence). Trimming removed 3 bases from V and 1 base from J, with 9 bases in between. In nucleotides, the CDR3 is TGTGCCAGCAGTTTGCACAGGACGAACACTGAAGCTTTCTTT. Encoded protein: CASSLHRTNTEAFF.

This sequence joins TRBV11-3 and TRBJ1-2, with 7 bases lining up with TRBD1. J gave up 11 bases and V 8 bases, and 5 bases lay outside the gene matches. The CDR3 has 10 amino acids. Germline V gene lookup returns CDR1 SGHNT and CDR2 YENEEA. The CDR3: CASEDRPYTF. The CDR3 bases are TGTGCCAGCGAGGACAGGCCTTACACCTTC.

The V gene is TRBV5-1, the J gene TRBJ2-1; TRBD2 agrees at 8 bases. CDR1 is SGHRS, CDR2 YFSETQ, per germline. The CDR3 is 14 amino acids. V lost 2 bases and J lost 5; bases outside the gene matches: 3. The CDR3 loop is CASSFSGSDNEQFF. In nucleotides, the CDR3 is TGCGCCAGCAGCTTCAGCGGGAGTGACAATGAGCAGTTCTTC.

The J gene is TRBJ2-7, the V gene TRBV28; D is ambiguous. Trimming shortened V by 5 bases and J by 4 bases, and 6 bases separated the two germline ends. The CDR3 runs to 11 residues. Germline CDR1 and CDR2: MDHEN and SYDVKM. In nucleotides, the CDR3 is TGTGCCAGCAGTCCATTTTACGAGCAGTACTTC. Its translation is CASSPFYEQYF.

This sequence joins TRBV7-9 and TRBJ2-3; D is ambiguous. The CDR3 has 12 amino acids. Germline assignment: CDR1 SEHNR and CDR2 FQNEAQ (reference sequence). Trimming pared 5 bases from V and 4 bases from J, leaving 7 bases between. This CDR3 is CASSGASDTQYF. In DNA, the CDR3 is TGTGCCAGCAGCGGAGCTTCAGATACGCAGTATTTT.

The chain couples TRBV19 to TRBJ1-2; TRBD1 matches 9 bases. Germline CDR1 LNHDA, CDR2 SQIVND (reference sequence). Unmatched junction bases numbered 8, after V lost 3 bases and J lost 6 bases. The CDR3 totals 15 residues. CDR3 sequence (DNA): TGTGCCAGTAGTATCTGGGACAGGGAAACGGATGGCTACACCTTC. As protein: CASSIWDRETDGYTF.

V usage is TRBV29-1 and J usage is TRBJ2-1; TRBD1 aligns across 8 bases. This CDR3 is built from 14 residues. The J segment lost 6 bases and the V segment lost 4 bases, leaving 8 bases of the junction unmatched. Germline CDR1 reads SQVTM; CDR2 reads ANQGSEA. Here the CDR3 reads CSVVRQGAGNEQFF. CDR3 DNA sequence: TGCAGCGTTGTCCGTCAGGGGGCGGGCAATGAGCAGTTCTTC.